The 17 T cell receptor beta chains in this list originate from one sample, sequenced in a study of blood T cells in healthy people across ages. Through a sample-barcoded 5' primer and a J-beta primer mix, a second PCR was run for roughly 6 to 11 cycles. From the 5' RACE reads, TCRdb called clonotypes with MiXCR, one entry per CDR3 protein. The table includes over 1,300,000 distinct CDR3 sequences, approximately 63% detected once. Input material: blood. The receptors originated from a man aged 18 to 30 in good health.

This clonotype appeared a few times. J is TRBJ2-5 and V is TRBV11-2; D may be TRBD1 or TRBD2 (5 bases each). This CDR3 region has 13 residues. V was clipped by 5 bases and J by 4 bases, with 11 bases between them. Germline V gene sequence: CDR1 SGHAT, CDR2 FQNNGV. This chain's CDR3 is CASSPVGGETQYF. DNA for the CDR3: TGTGCCAGCAGCCCGGTTGGGGGAGAGACCCAGTACTTC.

This clonotype was counted a few times. The rearrangement joins TRBV7-2 to TRBJ2-2; D may be TRBD2 (6 bases). Trimming removed 5 bases at V and 7 bases at J, with 14 bases between. CDR1 and CDR2 (germline): SGHTA, FQGNSA. This CDR3 region has 14 residues. CDR3 nucleotides: TGTGCCAGCAGCCCGGGACTCCTTAGCGGGGAGCTGTTTTTT. Amino acids: CASSPGLLSGELFF.

The chain has TRBV7-2 and TRBJ2-3; no reliable D call. Per germline, CDR1 SGHTA and CDR2 FQGNSA. The CDR3 runs to 15 residues. V was clipped by 1 base and J by 1 base, with 9 bases between them. For the CDR3, the DNA is TGTGCCAGCAGCTTAGTGGCCCCCGGCACAGATACGCAGTATTTT. It specifies CASSLVAPGTDTQYF.

This chain connects TRBV5-1 to TRBJ2-7; D gene uncertain. With 2 bases removed from V and 2 bases from J, the gap between germline ends came to 14 bases. Germline values: CDR1 SGHRS, CDR2 YFSETQ. The CDR3 covers 15 residues. Written as DNA, the CDR3 is TGCGCCAGCAGCTTCCTCTCCGGGCAAACCTACGAGCAGTACTTC. Protein sequence: CASSFLSGQTYEQYF. Combining the CDR3 with reference TRBV5-1 and TRBJ2-7 gives the whole variable domain KAGVTQTPRYLIKTRGQQVTLSCSPISGHRSVSWYQQTPGQGLQFLFEYFSETQRNKGNFPGRFSGRQFSNSRSEMNVSTLELGDSALYLCASSFLSGQTYEQYFGPGTRLTVT.

The chain links TRBV14 to TRBJ2-1; tentatively, D is TRBD2 (6 bases). V was pared by 5 bases and J by 8 bases, with 13 bases between. CDR1 is SGHDN, CDR2 FVKESK, per germline. CDR3 size: 13 residues. CDR3: CASSSTSLDEQFF. DNA for the CDR3: TGTGCCAGCAGCTCGACTAGTCTTGATGAGCAGTTCTTC. The full variable domain, with the rest looked up from reference TRBV14 and TRBJ2-1, is EAGVTQFPSHSVIEKGQTVTLRCDPISGHDNLYWYRRVMGKEIKFLLHFVKESKQDESGMPNNRFLAERTGGTYSTLKVQPAELEDSGVYFCASSSTSLDEQFFGPGTRLTVL.

This clonotype turned up a few times. J is TRBJ2-3 and V is TRBV5-1; the D call may be TRBD1 or TRBD2 (5 bases each). From germline, CDR1 is SGHRS and CDR2 YFSETQ. This CDR3 contains 15 residues. V lost 0 bases, J lost 5 bases, and 13 bases lay in between. The CDR3 DNA is TGCGCCAGCAGCTTGGCCAATGAGGGGAAAGATACGCAGTATTTT. It specifies CASSLANEGKDTQYF.

This chain joins TRBV4-1 and TRBJ2-1; TRBD1 aligns across 9 bases. CDR3 length: 16 amino acids. Germline assignment: CDR1 MGHRA and CDR2 YSYEKL. Germline trimming cut 3 bases from V and 5 bases from J; bases unmatched to any gene: 8. CDR3 in DNA: TGCGCCAGCAGCCACCGCACCGGGACAGGGAACAATGAGCAGTTCTTC. It specifies CASSHRTGTGNNEQFF.

This clonotype came up many times. The genes are TRBV15 and TRBJ2-7; TRBD2 agrees at 8 bases. Germline assignment: CDR1 LNHNV and CDR2 YYDKDF (reference sequence). The CDR3 covers 15 residues. Germline trimming cut 0 bases from V and 1 base from J; bases unmatched to any gene: 2. Here the CDR3 reads CATSRESGGSYEQYF. CDR3 nucleotides: TGTGCCACCAGCAGAGAGTCGGGAGGGTCCTACGAGCAGTACTTC.

The rearrangement uses TRBV7-4 and TRBJ2-3, with D perhaps TRBD2 (6 bases). The CDR3 length is 16 residues. Germline CDR1 SGHVT, CDR2 SQSDAQ. V lost 5 bases and J lost 0, with 15 bases in between. As DNA, the CDR3 is TGTGCCAGCAGCGAAGAAAGCGGGCCAAGCACAGATACGCAGTATTTT. It codes for CASSEESGPSTDTQYF.

The genes are TRBV4-3 and TRBJ1-2; D perhaps matches TRBD1 (5 bases). Germline V lookup: CDR1 LGHNA, CDR2 YSLEER. V lost 4 bases to trimming and J lost 8 bases, with 20 bases between them. This CDR3 has 15 residues. CDR3 residues: CASSLRPGTGGGYTF. The CDR3 DNA reads TGCGCCAGCAGCCTCCGCCCAGGGACCGGGGGGGGCTACACCTTC.

This chain uses TRBV6-4 with TRBJ2-1; no definite D call. The CDR3 totals 8 residues. Between the trimmed V and J ends, which lost 9 bases and 12 bases, there was a span of 6 bases. CDR1 MRHNA and CDR2 SNTAGT come from the germline V gene. The CDR3: CARRTQFF. As DNA, the CDR3 is TGTGCCAGGCGGACGCAGTTCTTC.

V and J are TRBV11-2 and TRBJ2-1; perhaps TRBD1 as D (6 bases). V lost 0 bases and J lost 8, with 14 bases in between. This CDR3 contains 15 residues. Germline loops: CDR1 SGHAT, CDR2 FQNNGV. As DNA, the CDR3 is TGTGCCAGCAGCTTAGAAGGGACAATGGGCTATGAGCAGTTCTTC. Residues: CASSLEGTMGYEQFF.

The chain recombines TRBV4-1 with TRBJ2-5, with D maybe TRBD2 (6 bases). V dropped 5 bases and J dropped 4 bases, with 14 bases sitting between them. The CDR3 runs 14 residues. Germline V gene data show CDR1 as MGHRA and CDR2 as YSYEKL. CDR3 in DNA: TGCGCCAGCAGCGCTCGGGACTCTATAGAGACCCAGTACTTC. Protein sequence: CASSARDSIETQYF.

V and J are TRBV12-3 or TRBV12-4 and TRBJ2-5; 9 positions agree with TRBD2. CDR3 length: 14 residues. V lost 11 bases to trimming and J lost 3 bases; unmatched junction nucleotides: 10. CDR3 sequence: CAATRGGREETQYF. CDR3 DNA: TGTGCCGCCACCAGAGGCGGGAGGGAAGAGACCCAGTACTTC.

This clonotype was seen a handful of times. The genes are TRBV5-1 and TRBJ2-3; no clear D. CDR3 length: 13 amino acids. The germline V gene encodes CDR1 SGHRS and CDR2 YFSETQ. With 1 base removed from V and 2 bases from J, the gap between germline ends came to 5 bases. CDR3 nucleotides: TGCGCCAGCAGCTTGCAGGCCACAGATACGCAGTATTTT. This sequence encodes CASSLQATDTQYF.

CDR3 sequence: CASSPRNQGKGYQETQYF. In DNA, the CDR3 is TGTGCCAGCTCACCACGGAACCAGGGCAAAGGGTACCAAGAGACCCAGTACTTC. V and J are TRBV18 and TRBJ2-5, with D perhaps TRBD1 (5 bases). Germline CDR1 KGHSH, CDR2 LQKENI. V lost 1 base and J lost 0, with 18 bases in between. The CDR3 sequence is 18 residues long.

This clonotype was detected many times. This chain links TRBV5-6 with TRBJ2-1; D ambiguous. CDR1 is SGHDT, CDR2 YYEEEE, per germline. This CDR3 spans 14 amino acids. V dropped 0 bases and J dropped 5 bases, with 9 bases sitting between them. Written as DNA, the CDR3 is TGTGCCAGCAGCTTGGAGACTGGCAACAATGAGCAGTTCTTC. As protein: CASSLETGNNEQFF.